The 9 T cell receptor beta chains given below trace back to one sample, sequenced in a study of blood T cell repertoires in COVID-19 (dated by TCRdb to about 2020). Libraries were constructed by the immunoSEQ multiplex PCR assay. In its TCRdb copy, this immuneACCESS table keeps in-frame sequences only and misses some clones. Where compared with another copy, unresolved V genes explain less than half of these, and the others have no known cause. For this sample the table gives about 74,000 clones, of which around 88% were detected only once. More than 1.5% of the sample goes to the ten largest clones. The sample comprised peripheral blood. The receptor set was obtained from a woman older than 75 with active or convalescent COVID-19.

About this clone: Other DNA sequences in this specimen translate into the identical CDR3. The chain links TRBV2 to TRBJ1-5; 9 positions agree with TRBD1. CDR3 length equals 13 residues. After removal of 6 bases from V and 10 bases from J, the junction contained 7 bases not matched to a gene. Germline V gene sequence: CDR1 SNHLY, CDR2 FYNNEI. The CDR3 here is CASSGTGQRPQHF. The DNA for the CDR3 is TGTGCCAGCAGCGGGACAGGGCAGAGACCCCAGCATTTT.

CDR3 region: CASEYADEQYF. In DNA, the CDR3 is TGCGCCAGCGAGTACGCGGACGAGCAGTACTTC. V and J are TRBV10-2 and TRBJ2-7, with no clear D. V dropped 8 bases and J dropped 5 bases, with 10 bases sitting between them. Germline CDR1 reads WSHSY; CDR2 reads SAAADI. This CDR3 spans 11 amino acids.

The chain carries TRBV2 and TRBJ2-1; TRBD2 matches 11 bases. Germline-derived CDR1 and CDR2 are SNHLY and FYNNEI. The CDR3 covers 16 residues. Trimming took 3 bases from V and 3 from J; bases not matched to a gene: 4. The CDR3, as DNA: TGTGCCAGCAGTGAGCTTAGCGGGAGGGGCTACAATGAGCAGTTCTTC. Translated, it gives CASSELSGRGYNEQFF.

The V gene is TRBV6-5, the J gene TRBJ1-5; TRBD1 matches 8 bases. Losses at the gene ends were 0 bases for V and 6 bases for J; bases not matched to a gene: 4. CDR3 length: 15 residues. Germline V gene data show CDR1 as MNHEY and CDR2 as SVGAGI. The CDR3 coding sequence is TGTGCCAGCAGTTACTCCGGACAGGGAACTCAGCCCCAGCATTTT. Amino acids: CASSYSGQGTQPQHF.

The V call is TRBV9, the J call TRBJ2-5, with D possibly matching TRBD2 (5 bases). Germline V lookup: CDR1 SGDLS, CDR2 YYNGEE. The CDR3 length is 13 residues. Trimming left V 4 bases short and J 2 bases short, with 9 bases between. This chain's CDR3 is CASSRDLQETQYF. In nucleotides, the CDR3 is TGTGCCAGCAGCCGGGATCTACAAGAGACCCAGTACTTC.

DNA for the CDR3: TGTGCCAGCAGCGACAGGACTAGCTCTGGGGCCAACGTCCTGACTTTC. Protein: CASSDRTSSGANVLTF. This chain connects TRBV7-9 to TRBJ2-6; D is perhaps TRBD2 (7 bases). The CDR3 runs 16 residues. Germline lookup yields CDR1 SEHNR and CDR2 FQNEAQ (reference sequence). The V gene lost 5 bases and the J gene lost 0 bases, with 11 bases spanning the gap.

The chain uses TRBV27 and TRBJ1-5, with 12 bases fitting TRBD1. CDR3 length: 20 amino acids. The J segment lost 4 bases and the V segment lost 4 bases, leaving 17 bases of the junction unmatched. Germline assignment: CDR1 MNHEY and CDR2 SMNVEV (reference sequence). Here the CDR3 reads CASSSSGTGGRMKPNQPQHF. In DNA, the CDR3 is TGTGCCAGCAGTTCGTCCGGGACAGGGGGCAGGATGAAGCCGAATCAGCCCCAGCATTTT.

The chain uses TRBV5-4 and TRBJ2-5; D is possibly TRBD2 (5 bases). There are 16 residues in the CDR3. Deletions cut 2 bases from V and 2 bases from J, with 16 bases between. Germline V gene lookup returns CDR1 SGHNT and CDR2 YYREEE (reference sequence). The CDR3 DNA sequence: TGTGCCAGCAGCTTTTCGAGCGGAGAAGAACAAGAGACCCAGTACTTC. Residues: CASSFSSGEEQETQYF.

This chain connects TRBV6-1 to TRBJ2-3, with TRBD2 matching 7 bases. The CDR3 has 17 amino acids. The trim removed 2 bases at V and 8 bases at J, leaving 16 bases unmatched. CDR1 and CDR2 (germline): MNHNS, SASEGT. CDR3 in DNA: TGTGCCAGCAGTGAAACGGTGGGTGGCGGGAGAGGAGGTACGCAGTATTTT. Protein product: CASSETVGGGRGGTQYF.